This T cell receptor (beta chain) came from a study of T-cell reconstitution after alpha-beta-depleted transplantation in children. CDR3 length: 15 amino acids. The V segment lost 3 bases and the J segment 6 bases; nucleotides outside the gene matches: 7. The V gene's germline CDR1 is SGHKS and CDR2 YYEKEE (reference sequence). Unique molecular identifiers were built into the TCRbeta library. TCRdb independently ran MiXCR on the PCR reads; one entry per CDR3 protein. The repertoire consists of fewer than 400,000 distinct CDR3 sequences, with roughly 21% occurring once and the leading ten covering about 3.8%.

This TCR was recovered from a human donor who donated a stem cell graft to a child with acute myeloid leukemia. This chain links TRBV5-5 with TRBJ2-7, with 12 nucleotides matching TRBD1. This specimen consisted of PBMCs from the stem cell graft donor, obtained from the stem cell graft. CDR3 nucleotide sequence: TGTGCCAGCAGCTCCGGGACAGGGGGCCGGGGCGAGCAGTACTTC. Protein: CASSSGTGGRGEQYF.